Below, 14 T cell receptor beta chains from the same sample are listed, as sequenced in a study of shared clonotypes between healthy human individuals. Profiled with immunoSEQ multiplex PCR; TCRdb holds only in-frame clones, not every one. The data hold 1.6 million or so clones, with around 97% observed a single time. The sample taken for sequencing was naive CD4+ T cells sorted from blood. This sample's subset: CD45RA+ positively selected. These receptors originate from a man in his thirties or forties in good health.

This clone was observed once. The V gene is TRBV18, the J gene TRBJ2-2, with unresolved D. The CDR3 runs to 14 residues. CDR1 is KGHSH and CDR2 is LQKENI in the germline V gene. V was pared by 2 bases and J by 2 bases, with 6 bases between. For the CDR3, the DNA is TGTGCCAGCTCACCAGTGGTAAACACCGGGGAGCTGTTTTTT. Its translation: CASSPVVNTGELFF. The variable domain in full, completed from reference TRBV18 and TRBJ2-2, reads NAGVMQNPRHLVRRRGQEARLRCSPMKGHSHVYWYRQLPEEGLKFMVYLQKENIIDESGMPKERFSAEFPKEGPSILRIQQVVRGDSAAYFCASSPVVNTGELFFGEGSRLTVL.

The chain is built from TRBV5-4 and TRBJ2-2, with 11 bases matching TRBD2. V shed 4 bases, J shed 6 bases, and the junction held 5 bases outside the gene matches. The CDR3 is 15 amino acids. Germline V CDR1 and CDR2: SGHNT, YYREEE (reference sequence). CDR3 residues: CASSPPSGRPGELFF. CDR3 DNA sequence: TGTGCCAGCAGCCCTCCTAGCGGGAGGCCCGGGGAGCTGTTTTTT.

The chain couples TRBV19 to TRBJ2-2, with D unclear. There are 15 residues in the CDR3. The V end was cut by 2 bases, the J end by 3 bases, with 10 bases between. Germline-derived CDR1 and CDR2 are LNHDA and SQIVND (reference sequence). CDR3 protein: CASSIQVGDTGELFF. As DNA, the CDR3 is TGTGCCAGTAGTATACAGGTTGGGGACACCGGGGAGCTGTTTTTT.

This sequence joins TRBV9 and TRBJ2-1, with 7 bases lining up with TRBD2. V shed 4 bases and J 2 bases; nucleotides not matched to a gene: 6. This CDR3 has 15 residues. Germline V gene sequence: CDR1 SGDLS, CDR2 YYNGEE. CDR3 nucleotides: TGTGCCAGCAGCCTCGGTGGGAGGGCCTACAATGAGCAGTTCTTC. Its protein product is CASSLGGRAYNEQFF. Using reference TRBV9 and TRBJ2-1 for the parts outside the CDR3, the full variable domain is DSGVTQTPKHLITATGQRVTLRCSPRSGDLSVYWYQQSLDQGLQFLIQYYNGEERAKGNILERFSAQQFPDLHSELNLSSLELGDSALYFCASSLGGRAYNEQFFGPGTRLTVL.

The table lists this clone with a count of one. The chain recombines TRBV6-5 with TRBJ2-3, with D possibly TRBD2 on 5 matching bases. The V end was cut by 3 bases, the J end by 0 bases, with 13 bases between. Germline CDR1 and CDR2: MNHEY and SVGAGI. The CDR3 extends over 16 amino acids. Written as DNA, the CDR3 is TGTGCCAGCAGTTATCGAAGCGGAGCTAGCACAGATACGCAGTATTTT. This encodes CASSYRSGASTDTQYF.

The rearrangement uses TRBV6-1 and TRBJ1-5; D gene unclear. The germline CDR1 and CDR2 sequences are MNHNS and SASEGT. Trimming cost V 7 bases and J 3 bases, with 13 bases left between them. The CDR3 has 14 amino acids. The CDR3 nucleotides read TGTGCCAGCACCCCCACGGGTTCCAATCAGCCCCAGCATTTT. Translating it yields CASTPTGSNQPQHF.

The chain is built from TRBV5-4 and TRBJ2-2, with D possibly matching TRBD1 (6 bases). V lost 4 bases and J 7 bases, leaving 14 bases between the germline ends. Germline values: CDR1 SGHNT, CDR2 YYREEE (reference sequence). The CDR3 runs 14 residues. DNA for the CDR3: TGTGCCAGCAGCGTCCCAACAGGGATCGGGGAGCTGTTTTTT. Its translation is CASSVPTGIGELFF.

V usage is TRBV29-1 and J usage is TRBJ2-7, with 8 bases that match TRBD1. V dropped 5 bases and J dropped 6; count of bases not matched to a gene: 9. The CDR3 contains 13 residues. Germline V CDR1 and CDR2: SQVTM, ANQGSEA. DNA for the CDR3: TGCAGCGTTAAGGACAGGGTTGGGAGCGAGCAGTACTTC. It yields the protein CSVKDRVGSEQYF.

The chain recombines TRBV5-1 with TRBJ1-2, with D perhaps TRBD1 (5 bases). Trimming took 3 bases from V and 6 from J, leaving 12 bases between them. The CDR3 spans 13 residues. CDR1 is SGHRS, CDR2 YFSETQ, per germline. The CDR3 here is CASSSGVADGYTF. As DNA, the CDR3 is TGCGCCAGCAGCTCGGGGGTAGCGGATGGCTACACCTTC. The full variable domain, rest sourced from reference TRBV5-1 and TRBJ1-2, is KAGVTQTPRYLIKTRGQQVTLSCSPISGHRSVSWYQQTPGQGLQFLFEYFSETQRNKGNFPGRFSGRQFSNSRSEMNVSTLELGDSALYLCASSSGVADGYTFGSGTRLTVV.

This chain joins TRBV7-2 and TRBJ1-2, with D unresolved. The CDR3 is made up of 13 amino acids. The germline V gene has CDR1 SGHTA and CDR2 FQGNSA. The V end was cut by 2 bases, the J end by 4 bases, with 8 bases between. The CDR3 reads CASSLSGIYGYTF. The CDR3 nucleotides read TGTGCCAGCAGCTTAAGCGGGATCTATGGCTACACCTTC.

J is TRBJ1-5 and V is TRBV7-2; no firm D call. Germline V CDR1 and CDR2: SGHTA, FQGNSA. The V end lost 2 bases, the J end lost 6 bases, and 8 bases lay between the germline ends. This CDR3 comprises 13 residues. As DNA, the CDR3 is TGTGCCAGCAGCTTAAAAAGTGGTCAGCCCCAGCATTTT. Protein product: CASSLKSGQPQHF.

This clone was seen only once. In DNA form, the CDR3 reads TGCGCCAGCACCCCTAACAGCTACACCGGGGAGCTGTTTTTT. Amino acid sequence: CASTPNSYTGELFF. The J gene is TRBJ2-2, the V gene TRBV5-1, with D unresolved. The CDR3 has 14 amino acids. Germline V gene lookup returns CDR1 SGHRS and CDR2 YFSETQ. V lost 6 bases and J 3 bases, leaving 12 bases between the germline ends. The full variable domain, rest sourced from reference TRBV5-1 and TRBJ2-2, is KAGVTQTPRYLIKTRGQQVTLSCSPISGHRSVSWYQQTPGQGLQFLFEYFSETQRNKGNFPGRFSGRQFSNSRSEMNVSTLELGDSALYLCASTPNSYTGELFFGEGSRLTVL.

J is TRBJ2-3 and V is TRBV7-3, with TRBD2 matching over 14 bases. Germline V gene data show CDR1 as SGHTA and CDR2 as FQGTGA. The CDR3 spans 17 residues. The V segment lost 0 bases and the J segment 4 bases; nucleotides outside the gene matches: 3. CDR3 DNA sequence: TGTGCCAGCAGCTTAACTACGGGACTAGCGGGAGCAGATACGCAGTATTTT. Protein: CASSLTTGLAGADTQYF.

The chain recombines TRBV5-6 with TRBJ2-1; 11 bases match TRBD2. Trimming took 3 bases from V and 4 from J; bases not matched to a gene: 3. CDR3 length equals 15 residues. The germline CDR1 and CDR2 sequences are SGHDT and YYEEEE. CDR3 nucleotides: TGTGCCAGCAGCTCCGGGACTAGCGGTTACAATGAGCAGTTCTTC. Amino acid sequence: CASSSGTSGYNEQFF. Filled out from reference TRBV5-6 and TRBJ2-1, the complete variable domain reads DAGVTQSPTHLIKTRGQQVTLRCSPKSGHDTVSWYQQALGQGPQFIFQYYEEEERQRGNFPDRFSGHQFPNYSSELNVNALLLGDSALYLCASSSGTSGYNEQFFGPGTRLTVL.